The 24 T cell receptor beta chains below all came from one sample that was sequenced in a study of cytomegalovirus exposure and HLA in healthy donors. PCR involved 60 Vbeta and 13 Jbeta primers. Method: immunoSEQ multiplex PCR; TCRdb's copy keeps in-frame clones and lacks some. The sample contains 120,000 or so clones, more than 60% of which appear only once. The specimen was PBMCs. The receptors were sampled from a man younger than 45 in good health and CMV-seronegative.

V usage is TRBV19 and J usage is TRBJ1-2; possibly TRBD1 for D (5 bases). Deletions cut 5 bases from V and 4 bases from J, with 14 bases between. Germline V CDR1 and CDR2: LNHDA, SQIVND (reference sequence). The CDR3 is 14 residues long. CDR3: CASSPDGGGYGYTF. Here the CDR3 DNA reads TGTGCCAGTAGTCCCGACGGGGGAGGCTATGGCTACACCTTC.

The chain has TRBV5-6 and TRBJ2-5; the match to TRBD1 covers 9 bases. Matching the DNA end better, TRBJ2-7 makes the J call doubtful. The germline CDR1 and CDR2 sequences are SGHDT and YYEEEE. This CDR3 contains 13 residues. The CDR3 DNA is TGTGCCAGCAGCCCGGACAGGGGTAGCGAGCAGTACTTC. Protein sequence: CASSPDRGSEQYF.

The rearrangement joins TRBV11-2 to TRBJ2-3; D call uncertain. The CDR3 has 13 residues. V shed 0 bases and J shed 9 bases, with 10 bases lying between them. Germline V gene data show CDR1 as SGHAT and CDR2 as FQNNGV. The CDR3 reads CASSLEGPGTQYF. The CDR3 DNA follows: TGTGCCAGCAGCTTAGAGGGTCCAGGAACGCAGTATTTT.

This chain joins TRBV7-2 and TRBJ1-2; 7 nucleotides agree with TRBD1. This CDR3 contains 13 residues. V dropped 2 bases and J dropped 8; count of bases not matched to a gene: 5. CDR1 SGHTA and CDR2 FQGNSA come from the germline V gene. The CDR3 region is CASSLKGALGYTF. CDR3 nucleotides: TGTGCCAGCAGCTTAAAGGGGGCGCTGGGCTACACCTTC.

The genes are TRBV2 and TRBJ1-4; D call uncertain. The CDR3 totals 17 residues. With 3 bases removed from V and 5 bases from J, the gap between germline ends came to 19 bases. Looked up from germline, CDR1 is SNHLY and CDR2 is FYNNEI. The chain's CDR3 is CASSEFGDAVRNEKLFF. The CDR3 nucleotides are TGTGCCAGCAGTGAGTTTGGAGATGCGGTCCGGAATGAAAAACTGTTTTTT.

A few counts support this clone. This sequence joins TRBV10-3 and TRBJ1-2, with 7 bases fitting TRBD1. CDR1 is ENHRY and CDR2 is SYGVKD in the germline V gene. J was trimmed by 2 bases and V by 6 bases; bases with no gene match: 6. The CDR3 is made up of 14 amino acids. The CDR3: CAIRPGTDNYGYTF. In nucleotides, the CDR3 is TGTGCCATCAGGCCCGGGACAGACAACTATGGCTACACCTTC.

The chain links TRBV5-1 to TRBJ2-6, with TRBD1 identical over 9 bases. J was trimmed by 2 bases and V by 6 bases; bases with no gene match: 12. Germline V lookup: CDR1 SGHRS, CDR2 YFSETQ. The CDR3 runs to 18 residues. The CDR3 reads CASTRDRAKSTGANVLTF. The DNA of the CDR3 is TGCGCCAGCACCCGGGACAGGGCGAAGAGTACTGGGGCCAACGTCCTGACTTTC.

This clone appeared once. This chain joins TRBV9 and TRBJ2-7, with 7 bases fitting TRBD1. V shed 4 bases and J 6 bases; nucleotides not matched to a gene: 10. The CDR3 is 14 residues long. The germline CDR1 and CDR2 sequences are SGDLS and YYNGEE. CDR3 loop: CASSYLGTDSEQYF. The CDR3 DNA reads as TGTGCCAGCAGCTATCTCGGGACAGATAGCGAGCAGTACTTC.

The chain employs TRBV5-4 and TRBJ2-1; 7 positions agree with TRBD2. Germline V gives CDR1 SGHNT, CDR2 YYREEE (reference sequence). The ends lost 4 bases at V and 2 bases at J; junction bases unmatched: 9. CDR3 length: 16 residues. The CDR3 is CASSLLGGGPYNEQFF. The CDR3 DNA reads as TGTGCCAGCAGCCTACTGGGCGGGGGACCCTACAATGAGCAGTTCTTC.

V gene TRBV30 combines with J gene TRBJ2-7, with 8 bases lining up with TRBD1. Germline V lookup: CDR1 GTSNPN, CDR2 SVGIG (reference sequence). J lost 4 bases, V lost 5 bases, and 7 bases had no gene match. The CDR3 loop spans 13 amino acids. CDR3 sequence (DNA): TGTGCCTGGGGAGGACAGGGCCCGTACGAGCAGTACTTC. Translating gives CAWGGQGPYEQYF.

The chain uses TRBV5-5 and TRBJ2-5; the D gene is possibly TRBD2 (7 bases). Looked up from germline, CDR1 is SGHKS and CDR2 is YYEKEE (reference sequence). Trimming stripped 4 bases from V and 2 bases from J, with 21 bases between. This CDR3 contains 17 residues. The CDR3 DNA sequence: TGTGCCAGCAGCCCGGGCCGGGGGGCGGGTTGGCAAGAGACCCAGTACTTC. Translated, it gives CASSPGRGAGWQETQYF.

This chain uses TRBV14 with TRBJ2-1, with a weak D call TRBD1 (5 bases). Trimming cost V 4 bases and J 0 bases, with 10 bases left between them. This CDR3 is built from 15 residues. From germline, CDR1 is SGHDN and CDR2 FVKESK. The CDR3 DNA follows: TGTGCCAGCAGCCCTCAGGGTAGCTCCTACAATGAGCAGTTCTTC. Its translation: CASSPQGSSYNEQFF.

The genes are TRBV29-1 and TRBJ2-7; 8 bases match TRBD1. Germline trimming cut 4 bases from V and 2 bases from J; bases unmatched to any gene: 1. Germline CDR1 is SQVTM and CDR2 is ANQGSEA. The CDR3 covers 12 residues. The CDR3 DNA reads TGCAGCGTTGTCAGGGGGCCCTACGAGCAGTACTTC. Protein sequence: CSVVRGPYEQYF.

The chain recombines TRBV15 with TRBJ1-1; TRBD1 matches 8 bases. The V and J ends lost 5 bases and 9 bases, in that order; junction bases with no gene match: 11. Germline CDR1 LNHNV, CDR2 YYDKDF (reference sequence). The CDR3 totals 14 residues. The CDR3 is CATSVGQGPEQAFF. The CDR3 DNA reads as TGTGCCACCAGCGTTGGACAGGGCCCTGAACAAGCTTTCTTT.

The CDR3 region has the DNA TGTGCCAGCACCGGGGTCGGGTGGGATGGCTACACCTTC. Translated, it gives CASTGVGWDGYTF. V is TRBV28 and J is TRBJ1-2; D is ambiguous. The CDR3 totals 13 residues. Deletions cut 7 bases from V and 6 bases from J, with 15 bases between. The germline CDR1 and CDR2 sequences are MDHEN and SYDVKM.

The chain recombines TRBV4-3 with TRBJ2-6; D is unclear. V was shortened by 4 bases and J by 0 bases, with 7 bases between the two germline ends. Germline assignment: CDR1 LGHNA and CDR2 YSLEER. This CDR3 contains 15 residues. The CDR3 spells CASSRSSSGANVLTF. The CDR3 DNA reads TGCGCCAGCAGCCGGAGCAGCTCTGGGGCCAACGTCCTGACTTTC.

This clone appeared a few times. The J gene is TRBJ2-5, the V gene TRBV7-8; D is unclear. The J call may be mistaken, given a closer DNA end match to TRBJ2-7. The CDR3 has 12 amino acids. Germline-derived CDR1 and CDR2 are SGHVS and FQNEAQ. In DNA form, the CDR3 reads TGTGCCAGCAGCTTAGGGGCCTACGAGCAGTACTTC. It codes for CASSLGAYEQYF.

J is TRBJ1-5 and V is TRBV19; perhaps TRBD1 as D (6 bases). V shed 4 bases and J shed 5 bases, with 18 bases lying between them. Germline assignment: CDR1 LNHDA and CDR2 SQIVND (reference sequence). This CDR3 region has 16 residues. The CDR3 sequence is CASSTPTGWRDQPQHF. In DNA, the CDR3 is TGTGCCAGTAGTACACCCACAGGGTGGAGAGATCAGCCCCAGCATTTT.

This chain joins TRBV4-2 and TRBJ2-7; weak D call: TRBD1 (5 bases). The V end lost 0 bases, the J end lost 7 bases, and 19 bases lay between the germline ends. CDR3 length equals 16 residues. Germline V CDR1 and CDR2: LGHNA, YNFKEQ. The CDR3 sequence: CASSQEAVRVLGEQYF. CDR3 nucleotide sequence: TGTGCCAGCAGCCAAGAGGCGGTCAGGGTGCTCGGGGAGCAGTACTTC.

This sequence joins TRBV5-1 and TRBJ2-1; D perhaps matches TRBD1 (6 bases). The germline CDR1 and CDR2 sequences are SGHRS and YFSETQ. The V end was cut by 5 bases, the J end by 1 base, with 13 bases between. CDR3 length: 15 residues. The CDR3 loop reads CASRYLQGSYNEQFF. The CDR3 nucleotides are TGCGCCAGCAGATATCTACAGGGTTCCTACAATGAGCAGTTCTTC.

The V gene is TRBV1, the J gene TRBJ1-1; no DNA check was done on the table's D call, TRBD1. TRBV1 is described as a pseudogene. The CDR3 totals 16 residues. This chain's CDR3 is CTSSQVERQATTDAFF. The CDR3 DNA follows: TGCACCAGCAGCCAAGTAGAAAGACAGGCCACGACGGACGCTTTCTTT.

The CDR3 region is CASSSPNSPLHF. The CDR3 region has the DNA TGTGCCAGCAGCTCCCCGAATTCACCCCTCCACTTT. The gene calls are TRBV27 and TRBJ1-6; no clear D gene. Germline-derived CDR1 and CDR2 are MNHEY and SMNVEV (reference sequence). Trimming took 6 bases from V and 7 from J, leaving 7 bases between them. The CDR3 has 12 residues.

V is TRBV27 and J is TRBJ1-1; TRBD1 is a possible D gene (6 bases). From germline, CDR1 is MNHEY and CDR2 SMNVEV (reference sequence). This CDR3 spans 13 amino acids. V gave up 4 bases and J gave up 6 bases, with 12 bases separating them. CDR3 loop: CASSSSGVPEAFF. CDR3 nucleotide sequence: TGTGCCAGCAGTTCCTCAGGGGTACCTGAAGCTTTCTTT.

The chain is built from TRBV9 and TRBJ2-2, with 8 bases identical to TRBD1. The CDR3 contains 15 residues. Germline V CDR1 and CDR2: SGDLS, YYNGEE. After removal of 1 base from V and 5 bases from J, the junction contained 4 bases not matched to a gene. The CDR3: CASSVLQGATGELFF. The DNA of the CDR3 is TGTGCCAGCAGCGTATTGCAGGGGGCAACCGGGGAGCTGTTTTTT.